This T cell receptor beta chain emerged from a study of T-cell reconstitution after alpha-beta-depleted transplantation in children. The library targeted TCRbeta and was prepared with unique molecular identifiers. TCRdb re-analysed the PCR reads in MiXCR, keeping a single row per CDR3 protein. The sample records fewer than 700,000 distinct CDR3 sequences, more than 20% being singletons. There are many counts of this clonotype. Its antigen is not identified. Whole-study findings and limits: About two months after transplant, alpha-beta T cells reportedly came from several hundred expanded graft clones. A year post-transplant, T-cell counts and diversity derived mostly from newly produced T cells.

The starting material was PBMCs, mostly from graft donor cells, obtained 360 days after TCRalphabeta/CD19-depleted stem cell transplant. The receptor was isolated from a boy under two years old who had a stem cell transplant for acute myeloid leukemia, so the T cells may come from the graft donor.

The CDR3 coding sequence is TGTGCCAGCAGCTTCACATCTACTCGAGCCTCCTACAATGAGCAGTTCTTC. This codes for CASSFTSTRASYNEQFF. The V call is TRBV11-2, the J call TRBJ2-1; no reliable D call. Trimming cost V 3 bases and J 0 bases, with 15 bases left between them. This CDR3 contains 17 residues. Looked up from germline, CDR1 is SGHAT and CDR2 is FQNNGV.